This T cell receptor beta chain came from a study of T cell repertoires in cytomegalovirus infection. This CDR3 region has 16 residues. Trimming pared 2 bases from V and 4 bases from J, leaving 15 bases between. The germline V gene encodes CDR1 MNHNY and CDR2 SVGAGI (reference sequence). This clonotype appeared a few times. MiXCR, run by TCRdb on the reads, gives a single entry per CDR3 protein. The sample contains 150,000 to 200,000 distinct CDR3 sequences, approximately 17% of which appear only once. The sequenced material came from CD8+ T cells from PBMCs. This clonotype was sampled from a human donor in good health (CMV status not recorded). Some clones in this sample may be carry-over from other donors' samples. This chain uses TRBV6-6 with TRBJ2-1; D is possibly TRBD1 or TRBD2 (6 bases each). Written as DNA, the CDR3 is TGTGCCAGCAGTTACAACCGACAGGACTATTACAATGAGCAGTTCTTC. Translation: CASSYNRQDYYNEQFF.